Presented here are 12 T cell receptor beta chains from one specimen sequenced in a study of blood T cell repertoires in COVID-19. The data were produced by immunoSEQ multiplex PCR, yet TCRdb's version contains in-frame clones alone and is incomplete. Of some 450,000 clones listed, more than 70% are singletons. Sequencing input: peripheral blood. The receptors were sampled from a woman between 50 and 59 years old with COVID-19, enrolled during active disease.

V usage is TRBV3-1 (or the pseudogene TRBV3-2) and J usage is TRBJ2-7, with D uncertain. The V gene lost 2 bases and the J gene lost 1 base, with 9 bases spanning the gap. Germline CDR1 is LGHDT and CDR2 is YNNKEL (reference sequence). The CDR3 totals 14 residues. The CDR3 DNA is TGTGCCAGCAGCCAATTCCGAGATTCCTACGAGCAGTACTTC. Protein: CASSQFRDSYEQYF.

V is TRBV30 and J is TRBJ1-2; 7 bases agree with TRBD1. V gave up 1 base and J gave up 8 bases; unmatched junction bases: 10. CDR3 size: 14 residues. Germline V gene data show CDR1 as GTSNPN and CDR2 as SVGIG (reference sequence). Written as DNA, the CDR3 is TGTGCCTGGAGTGATACAGGGGCGCCACGAGGCTACACCTTC. Protein product: CAWSDTGAPRGYTF.

This clone was counted between two and nine times. V is TRBV6-5 and J is TRBJ1-1; D is uncertain. This CDR3 is built from 14 residues. Trimming took 5 bases from V and 8 from J, leaving 18 bases between them. The germline V gene encodes CDR1 MNHEY and CDR2 SVGAGI. DNA of the CDR3: TGTGCCAGCAGTCTACATAAAGACATATTCGAAGCTTTCTTT. Translation: CASSLHKDIFEAFF.

This clone has a single count. The CDR3: CASSGTLQETQYF. The CDR3 DNA follows: TGTGCCAGCAGTGGGACTCTTCAAGAGACCCAGTACTTC. This rearrangement joins TRBV2 to TRBJ2-5; D might be TRBD2 (5 bases). Per the germline V gene, CDR1 is SNHLY and CDR2 is FYNNEI. The V end lost 4 bases, the J end lost 2 bases, and 8 bases lay between the germline ends. This CDR3 is 13 amino acids long.

The rearrangement uses TRBV19 and TRBJ1-2; 7 nucleotides line up with TRBD1. This CDR3 comprises 16 residues. With V trimmed by 5 bases and J by 2 bases, 11 bases remained unmatched. Germline V lookup: CDR1 LNHDA, CDR2 SQIVND (reference sequence). The CDR3: CASSSEGTVSNYGYTF. The DNA for the CDR3 is TGTGCCAGTAGTTCCGAGGGGACAGTGAGCAACTATGGCTACACCTTC.

As regards this clone: Sequence at one end of the junction differs from germline and may be a read error. V usage is TRBV7-9 and J usage is TRBJ2-7; TRBD2 aligns across 7 bases. The germline gives CDR1 SEHNR, CDR2 FQNEAQ (reference sequence). CDR3 length equals 11 residues. CDR3 DNA: TGTGCCAGCAGCCAGGGAGGGGAGCCGTACTTC. Its protein product is CASSQGGEPYF.

V usage is TRBV6-5 and J usage is TRBJ1-5; TRBD1 agrees at 7 bases. The ends lost 7 bases at V and 4 bases at J; junction bases unmatched: 7. The CDR3 has 14 amino acids. Germline lookup yields CDR1 MNHEY and CDR2 SVGAGI. The CDR3 spells CASTLGQRNQPQHF. CDR3 nucleotide sequence: TGTGCCAGCACCTTGGGACAGCGGAATCAGCCCCAGCATTTT.

This chain links TRBV6-4 with TRBJ2-2; no clear D gene. V gave up 6 bases and J gave up 1 base, with 18 bases separating them. The CDR3 covers 17 residues. CDR1 MRHNA and CDR2 SNTAGT come from the germline V gene. The CDR3 bases are TGTGCCAGCAGCCACCGACTCCCGAAAGAGAACACCGGGGAGCTGTTTTTT. It yields the protein CASSHRLPKENTGELFF.

The J gene is TRBJ2-1, the V gene TRBV27, with TRBD1 matching over 8 bases. CDR3 size: 14 residues. The V gene end was trimmed by 3 bases and the J gene end by 8 bases; junction bases not matched to a gene: 6. Germline CDR1 reads MNHEY; CDR2 reads SMNVEV (reference sequence). CDR3 in DNA: TGTGCCAGCAGTTTCGGGACAGGACTGTATGAGCAGTTCTTC. This gives the protein CASSFGTGLYEQFF.

The V gene is TRBV2, the J gene TRBJ1-5; D might be TRBD1 (6 bases). CDR3 length: 15 residues. CDR1 is SNHLY, CDR2 FYNNEI, per germline. Trimming removed 7 bases from V and 3 bases from J, with 16 bases in between. The chain's CDR3 is CASNQQGGDNQPQHF. The DNA for the CDR3 is TGTGCCAGCAACCAACAGGGCGGTGACAATCAGCCCCAGCATTTT.

The gene calls are TRBV7-2 and TRBJ1-6; TRBD1 agrees at 10 bases. V trimming: 5 bases; J trimming: 8 bases; junction bases outside the gene matches: 9. The germline V gene encodes CDR1 SGHTA and CDR2 FQGNSA. The CDR3 consists of 16 residues. CDR3 amino acids: CASSTRGTGDDSPLHF. In nucleotides, the CDR3 is TGTGCCAGCAGCACTCGCGGGACAGGGGACGATTCACCCCTCCACTTT.

The V and J genes are TRBV10-3 and TRBJ1-2; the match to TRBD1 covers 9 bases. In germline, CDR1 is ENHRY, CDR2 SYGVKD. V gave up 4 bases and J gave up 6 bases; unmatched junction bases: 18. This CDR3 region has 18 residues. CDR3 amino acids: CAISGSHLLTGGGDGYTF. The CDR3 DNA reads TGTGCCATCAGTGGGTCCCACTTATTAACAGGGGGCGGAGATGGCTACACCTTC.